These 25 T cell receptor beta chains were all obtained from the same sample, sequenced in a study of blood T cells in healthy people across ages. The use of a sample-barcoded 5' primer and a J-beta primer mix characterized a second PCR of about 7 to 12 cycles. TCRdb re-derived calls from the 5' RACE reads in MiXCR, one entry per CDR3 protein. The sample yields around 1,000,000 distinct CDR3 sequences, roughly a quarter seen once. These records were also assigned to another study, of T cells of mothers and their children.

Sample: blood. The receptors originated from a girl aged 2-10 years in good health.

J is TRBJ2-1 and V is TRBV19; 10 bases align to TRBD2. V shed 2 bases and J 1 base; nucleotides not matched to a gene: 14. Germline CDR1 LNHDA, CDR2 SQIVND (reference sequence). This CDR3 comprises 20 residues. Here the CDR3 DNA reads TGTGCCAGTAGTATACGGGGGACTAGCGTCTATCGGGGGTCCTACAATGAGCAGTTCTTC. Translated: CASSIRGTSVYRGSYNEQFF.

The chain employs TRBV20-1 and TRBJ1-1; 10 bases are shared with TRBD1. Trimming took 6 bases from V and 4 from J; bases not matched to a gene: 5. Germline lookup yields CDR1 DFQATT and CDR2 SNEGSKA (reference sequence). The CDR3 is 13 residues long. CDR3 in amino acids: CSADRGLRTEAFF. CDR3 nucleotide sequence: TGCAGTGCAGACAGGGGGCTTCGCACTGAAGCTTTCTTT.

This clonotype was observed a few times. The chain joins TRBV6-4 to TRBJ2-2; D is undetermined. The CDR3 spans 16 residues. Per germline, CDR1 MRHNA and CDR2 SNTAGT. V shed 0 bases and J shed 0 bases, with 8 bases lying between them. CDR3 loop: CASSDSAVTNTGELFF. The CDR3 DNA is TGTGCCAGCAGTGACTCGGCGGTTACGAACACCGGGGAGCTGTTTTTT.

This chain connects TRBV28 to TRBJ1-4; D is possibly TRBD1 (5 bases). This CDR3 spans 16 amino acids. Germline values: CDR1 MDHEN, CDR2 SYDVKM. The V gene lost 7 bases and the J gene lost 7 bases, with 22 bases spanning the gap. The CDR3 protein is CASTAPLGTGGEKLFF. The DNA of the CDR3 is TGTGCCAGCACCGCTCCGCTGGGAACCGGGGGTGAAAAACTGTTTTTT.

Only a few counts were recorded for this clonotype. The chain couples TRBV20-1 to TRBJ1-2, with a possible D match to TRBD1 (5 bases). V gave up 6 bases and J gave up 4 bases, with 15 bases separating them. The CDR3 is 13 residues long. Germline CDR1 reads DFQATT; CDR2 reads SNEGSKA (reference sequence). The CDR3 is CSAPGTASYGYTF. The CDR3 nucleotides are TGCAGTGCCCCAGGGACGGCTAGCTATGGCTACACCTTC.

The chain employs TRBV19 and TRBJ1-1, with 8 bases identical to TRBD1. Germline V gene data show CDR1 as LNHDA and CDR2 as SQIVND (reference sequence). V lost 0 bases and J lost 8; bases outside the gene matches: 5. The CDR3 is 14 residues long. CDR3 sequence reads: CASSIDPPGGEAFF. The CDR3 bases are TGTGCCAGTAGTATAGATCCCCCAGGGGGCGAAGCTTTCTTT.

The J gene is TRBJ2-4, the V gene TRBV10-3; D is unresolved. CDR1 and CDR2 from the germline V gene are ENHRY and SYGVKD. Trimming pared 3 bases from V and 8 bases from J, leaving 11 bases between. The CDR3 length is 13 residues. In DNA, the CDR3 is TGTGCCATCAGTGAAAGAGATCTGGACATTCAGTACTTC. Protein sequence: CAISERDLDIQYF.

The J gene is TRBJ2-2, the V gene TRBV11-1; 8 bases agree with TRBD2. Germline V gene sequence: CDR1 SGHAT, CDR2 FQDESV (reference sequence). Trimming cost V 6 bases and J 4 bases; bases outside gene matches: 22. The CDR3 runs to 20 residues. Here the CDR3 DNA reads TGTGCCAGCAGACTCCTAGGGGCGGCCCTTACTAGCGGCGCCACCGGGGAGCTGTTTTTT. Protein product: CASRLLGAALTSGATGELFF.

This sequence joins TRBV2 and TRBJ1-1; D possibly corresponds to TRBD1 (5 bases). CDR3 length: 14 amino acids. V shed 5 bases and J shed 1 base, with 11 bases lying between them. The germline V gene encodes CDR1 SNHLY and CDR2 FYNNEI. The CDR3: CASSRQIQNTEAFF. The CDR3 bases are TGTGCCAGCAGTCGACAGATACAGAACACTGAAGCTTTCTTT.

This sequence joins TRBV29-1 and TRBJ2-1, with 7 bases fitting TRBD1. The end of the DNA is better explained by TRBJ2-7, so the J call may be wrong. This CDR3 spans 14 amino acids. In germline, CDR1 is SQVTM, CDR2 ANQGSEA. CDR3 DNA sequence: TGCAGCGTTGCGGCGGCCAGGGGGACCTACGAGCAGTACTTC. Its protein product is CSVAAARGTYEQYF.

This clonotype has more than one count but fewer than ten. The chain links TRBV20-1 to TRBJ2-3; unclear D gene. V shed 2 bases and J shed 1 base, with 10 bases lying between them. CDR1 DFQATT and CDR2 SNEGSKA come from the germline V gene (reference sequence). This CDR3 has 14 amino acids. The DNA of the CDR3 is TGCAGTGCTAGATGGACGGAAGGCACAGATACGCAGTATTTT. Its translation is CSARWTEGTDTQYF.

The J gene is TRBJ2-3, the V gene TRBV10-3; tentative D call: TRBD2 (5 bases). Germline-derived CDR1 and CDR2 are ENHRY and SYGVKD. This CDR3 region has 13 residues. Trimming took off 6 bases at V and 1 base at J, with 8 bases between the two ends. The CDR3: CAIRTGGTDTQYF. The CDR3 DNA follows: TGTGCCATCAGAACCGGGGGCACAGATACGCAGTATTTT.

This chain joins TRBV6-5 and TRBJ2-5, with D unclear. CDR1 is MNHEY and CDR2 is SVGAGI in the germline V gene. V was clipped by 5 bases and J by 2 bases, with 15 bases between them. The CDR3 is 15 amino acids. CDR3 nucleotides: TGTGCCAGCAGTAGGTCCCCCGGGTTTCAAGAGACCCAGTACTTC. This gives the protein CASSRSPGFQETQYF.

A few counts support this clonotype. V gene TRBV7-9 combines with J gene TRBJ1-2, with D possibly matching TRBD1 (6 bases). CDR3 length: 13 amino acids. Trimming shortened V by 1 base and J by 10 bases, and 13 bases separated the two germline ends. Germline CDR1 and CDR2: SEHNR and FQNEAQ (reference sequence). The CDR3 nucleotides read TGTGCCAGCAGCTTAGTAAGGGGGGACGACTACACCTTC. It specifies CASSLVRGDDYTF.

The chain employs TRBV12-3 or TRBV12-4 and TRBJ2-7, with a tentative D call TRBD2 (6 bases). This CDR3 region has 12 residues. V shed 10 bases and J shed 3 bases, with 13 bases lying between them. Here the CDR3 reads CAIQRRGYEQYF. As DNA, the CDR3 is TGTGCCATCCAGAGGAGGGGCTACGAGCAGTACTTC.

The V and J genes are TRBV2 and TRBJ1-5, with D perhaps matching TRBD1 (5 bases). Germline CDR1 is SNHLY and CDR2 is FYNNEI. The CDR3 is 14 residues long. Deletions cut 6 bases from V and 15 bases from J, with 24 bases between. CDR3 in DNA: TGTGCCAGCAGCCAGGGCGTCCCGGGAACCCCAATGCATTTT. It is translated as CASSQGVPGTPMHF.

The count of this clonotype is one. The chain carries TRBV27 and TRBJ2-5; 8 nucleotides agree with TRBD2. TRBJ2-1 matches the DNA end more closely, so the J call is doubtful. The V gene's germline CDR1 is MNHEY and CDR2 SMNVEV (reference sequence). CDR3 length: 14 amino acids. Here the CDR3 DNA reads TGTGCCAGCAGTTTTTCGAGCGGGAGCAATGAGCAGTTCTTC. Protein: CASSFSSGSNEQFF.

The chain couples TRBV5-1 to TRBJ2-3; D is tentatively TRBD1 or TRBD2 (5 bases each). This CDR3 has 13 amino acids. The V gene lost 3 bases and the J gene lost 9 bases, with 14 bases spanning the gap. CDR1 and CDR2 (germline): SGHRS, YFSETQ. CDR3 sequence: CASSSGTEVTQYF. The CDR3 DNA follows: TGCGCCAGCAGCTCCGGGACCGAGGTGACGCAGTATTTT. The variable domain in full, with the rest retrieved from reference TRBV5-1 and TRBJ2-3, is KAGVTQTPRYLIKTRGQQVTLSCSPISGHRSVSWYQQTPGQGLQFLFEYFSETQRNKGNFPGRFSGRQFSNSRSEMNVSTLELGDSALYLCASSSGTEVTQYFGPGTRLTVL.

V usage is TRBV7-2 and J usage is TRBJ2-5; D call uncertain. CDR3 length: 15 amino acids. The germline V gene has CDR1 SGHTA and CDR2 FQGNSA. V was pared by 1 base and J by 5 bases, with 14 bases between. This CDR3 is CASSLGPFPRETQYF. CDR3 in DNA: TGTGCCAGCAGCTTAGGCCCTTTTCCCCGGGAGACCCAGTACTTC.

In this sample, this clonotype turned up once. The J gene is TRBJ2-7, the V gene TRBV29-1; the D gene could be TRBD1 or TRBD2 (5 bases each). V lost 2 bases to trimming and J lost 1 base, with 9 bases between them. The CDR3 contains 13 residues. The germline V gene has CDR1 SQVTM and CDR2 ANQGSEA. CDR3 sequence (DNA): TGCAGCGTTGAACTTGGGGGATCCTACGAGCAGTACTTC. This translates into CSVELGGSYEQYF.

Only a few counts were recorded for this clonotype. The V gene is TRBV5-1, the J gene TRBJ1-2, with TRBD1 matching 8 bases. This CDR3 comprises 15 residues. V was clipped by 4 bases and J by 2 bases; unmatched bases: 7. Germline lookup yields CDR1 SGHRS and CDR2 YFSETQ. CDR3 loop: CASSEPGTGNYGYTF. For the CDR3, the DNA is TGCGCCAGCAGCGAACCCGGGACAGGAAACTATGGCTACACCTTC.

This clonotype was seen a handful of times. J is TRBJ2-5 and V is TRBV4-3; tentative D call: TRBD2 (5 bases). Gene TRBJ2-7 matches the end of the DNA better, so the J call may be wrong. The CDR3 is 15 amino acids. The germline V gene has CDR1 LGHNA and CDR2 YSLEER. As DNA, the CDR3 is TGCGCCAGCAGCCTTCTCCCGGGGTTCTCCTACGAGCAGTACTTC. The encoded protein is CASSLLPGFSYEQYF.

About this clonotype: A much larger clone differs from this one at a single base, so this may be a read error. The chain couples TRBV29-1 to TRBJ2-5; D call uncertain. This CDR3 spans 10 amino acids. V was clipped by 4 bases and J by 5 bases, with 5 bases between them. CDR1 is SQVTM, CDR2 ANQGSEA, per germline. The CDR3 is CSVALETQYF. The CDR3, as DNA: TGCAGCGTTGCTCTGGAGACCCAGTACTTC.

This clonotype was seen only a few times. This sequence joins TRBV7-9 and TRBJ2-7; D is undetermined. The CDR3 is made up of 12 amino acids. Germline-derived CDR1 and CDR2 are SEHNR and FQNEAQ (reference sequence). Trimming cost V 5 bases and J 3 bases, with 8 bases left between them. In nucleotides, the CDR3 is TGTGCCAGCAGCCCAATAGTCTACGAGCAGTACTTC. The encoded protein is CASSPIVYEQYF.

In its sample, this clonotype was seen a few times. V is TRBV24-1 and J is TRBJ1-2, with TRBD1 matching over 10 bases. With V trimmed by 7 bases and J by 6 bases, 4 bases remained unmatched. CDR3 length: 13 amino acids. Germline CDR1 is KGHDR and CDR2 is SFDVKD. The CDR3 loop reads CATSGTGENGYTF. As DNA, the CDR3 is TGTGCCACCAGCGGGACAGGGGAGAATGGCTACACCTTC.